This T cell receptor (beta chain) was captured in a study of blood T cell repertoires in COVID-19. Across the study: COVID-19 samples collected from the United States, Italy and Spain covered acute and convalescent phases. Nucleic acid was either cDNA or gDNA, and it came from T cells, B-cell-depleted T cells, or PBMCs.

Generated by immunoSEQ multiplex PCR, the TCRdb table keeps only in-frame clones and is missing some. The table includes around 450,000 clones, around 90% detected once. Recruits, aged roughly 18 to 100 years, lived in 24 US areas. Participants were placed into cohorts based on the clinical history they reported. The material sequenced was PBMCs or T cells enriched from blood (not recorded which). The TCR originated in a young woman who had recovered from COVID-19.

The chain's CDR3 is CASSTQREGYSYEQYF. As DNA, the CDR3 is TGTGCCAGCAGCACTCAGAGGGAGGGGTACTCCTACGAGCAGTACTTC. The chain employs TRBV28 and TRBJ2-7; 7 nucleotides align to TRBD2. The V gene's germline CDR1 is MDHEN and CDR2 SYDVKM. The V gene end was trimmed by 6 bases and the J gene end by 0 bases; junction bases not matched to a gene: 11. The CDR3 has 16 residues.